This T cell receptor (beta chain) was identified during a study of blood T cell repertoires in COVID-19. Study overall: From the United States, Italy and Spain came samples of acute and convalescent COVID-19.

CDR1 is SEHNR and CDR2 is FQNEAQ in the germline V gene (reference sequence). The CDR3 length is 14 residues. The germline V and J ends were trimmed by 1 base and 8 bases, with 11 bases remaining between them. Measured with immunoSEQ multiplex PCR; TCRdb has only the in-frame clones, and not every one. The sample lists about 170,000 clones, roughly 86% occurring once. Patients of the Seattle cohort, enrolled during active infection, were followed longitudinally. This clonotype originated in an elderly woman with COVID-19, enrolled during active disease. The V gene is TRBV7-9, the J gene TRBJ1-4; D not certain. Sequenced: peripheral blood. This CDR3 reads CASSLGPLGEKLFF. The CDR3, as DNA: TGTGCCAGCAGCTTAGGTCCACTCGGGGAAAAACTGTTTTTT.